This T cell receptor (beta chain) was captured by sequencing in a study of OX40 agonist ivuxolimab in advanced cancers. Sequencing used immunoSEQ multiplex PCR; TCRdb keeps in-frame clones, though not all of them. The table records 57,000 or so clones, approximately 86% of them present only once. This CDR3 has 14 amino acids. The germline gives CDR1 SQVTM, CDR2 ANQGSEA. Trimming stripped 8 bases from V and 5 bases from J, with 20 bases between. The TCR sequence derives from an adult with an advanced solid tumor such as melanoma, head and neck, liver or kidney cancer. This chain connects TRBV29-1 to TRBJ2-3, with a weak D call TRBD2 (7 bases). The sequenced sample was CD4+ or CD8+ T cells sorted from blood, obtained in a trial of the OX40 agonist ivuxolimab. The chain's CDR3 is CSTPRGGAVDTQYF. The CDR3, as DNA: TGCAGCACCCCGAGGGGGGGGGCTGTAGATACGCAGTATTTT.